This T cell receptor beta chain comes out of a study of Graves' ophthalmopathy and Graves' hyperthyroidism. Beta-chain TCR CDR3 regions were amplified from RNA transcripts. A first-round RT-PCR used HTBI primers, followed by a second-round multiplex PCR. Using its own MiXCR run on the multiplex PCR reads, TCRdb lists one record per CDR3 protein. The sample consists of over a million distinct CDR3 sequences, 36% of them appearing once. V dropped 4 bases and J dropped 3 bases, with 6 bases sitting between them. Germline values: CDR1 GTSNPN, CDR2 SVGIG (reference sequence). The CDR3 is 11 amino acids. The sequence derives from an adult man with Graves' hyperthyroidism. The sequencing sample was made of peripheral blood or thyroid tissue (not recorded which). The rearrangement links TRBV30 to TRBJ1-1, with unresolved D. In DNA form, the CDR3 reads TGTGCCTGGATGTTCGACACTGAAGCTTTCTTT. Protein sequence: CAWMFDTEAFF.